This record concerns one TCR beta chain sequence. Recruitment covered about 25 US areas and drew participants whose ages spanned roughly 18 to 100 years. Germline values: CDR1 LNHNV, CDR2 YYDKDF (reference sequence). V shed 0 bases and J shed 6 bases, with 15 bases lying between them. The CDR3 runs to 15 residues. These data belong to a study of blood T cell repertoires in COVID-19. Study-level information: The analysed material was cDNA or gDNA that came from T cells, B-cell-depleted T cells, or PBMCs.

As originally analysed: Amplifying reference gene primers gave estimates of nucleated cell counts. TCRdb's table, derived via immunoSEQ multiplex PCR, lists solely in-frame clones and lacks some. That table supplies the V and J calls and clone size; D and trimming were determined from the DNA. The repertoire holds around 400,000 clones, with 75% to 90% as singletons. V is TRBV15 and J is TRBJ2-7; D is possibly TRBD1 (6 bases). The sequenced material came from PBMCs or T cells enriched from blood (not recorded which). This receptor was identified in a woman in her 50s who had recovered from COVID-19. DNA of the CDR3: TGTGCCACCAGCAGAGATGCGGCAGGGGTCGGCGAGCAGTACTTC. This encodes CATSRDAAGVGEQYF.